The 22 T cell receptor beta chains presented below share a single source sample, sequenced in a study of blood T cells in healthy people across ages. It was with a sample-barcoded 5' primer and a J-beta primer mix that a second PCR of about 6 to 12 cycles was run. Each CDR3 protein gets one entry after TCRdb re-called the 5' RACE reads with MiXCR. The table has around 820,000 distinct CDR3 sequences, roughly 25% seen once. The same data also went into a second study, on T cells of mothers and their children.

What was sequenced was blood. These receptors were taken from a boy aged 5-17 years in good health.

This clonotype was seen only a few times. The chain joins TRBV29-1 to TRBJ2-7; no definite D call. V lost 5 bases, J lost 1 base, and 15 bases lay in between. Germline CDR1 SQVTM, CDR2 ANQGSEA. CDR3 size: 14 residues. DNA of the CDR3: TGCAGCGTTCCCCAAGGATACGGGTCCTACGAGCAGTACTTC. It yields the protein CSVPQGYGSYEQYF.

J is TRBJ2-2 and V is TRBV28, with D unclear. Trimming removed 6 bases from V and 1 base from J, with 12 bases in between. There are 15 residues in the CDR3. The germline CDR1 and CDR2 sequences are MDHEN and SYDVKM. The CDR3 protein is CASSFVNRNTGELFF. In DNA form, the CDR3 reads TGTGCCAGCAGCTTCGTGAATAGGAACACCGGGGAGCTGTTTTTT.

The chain couples TRBV20-1 to TRBJ1-1; D is unresolved. The V and J ends lost 2 bases and 1 base respectively, with 11 bases between them. The CDR3 consists of 14 residues. Germline V gives CDR1 DFQATT, CDR2 SNEGSKA (reference sequence). The DNA for the CDR3 is TGCAGTGCTAGATATCCGAATGGGAACACTGAAGCTTTCTTT. The encoded protein is CSARYPNGNTEAFF.

The sample holds a few counts of this clonotype. The chain carries TRBV21-1 and TRBJ2-5; the table's TRBD1 call for D was not verified on the DNA. TRBV21-1 counts as a pseudogene. The CDR3 covers 15 residues. This CDR3 reads CASSKARDRQETQYF. In nucleotides, the CDR3 is TGTGCCAGCAGCAAAGCGAGGGATAGGCAAGAGACCCAGTACTTC.

The gene calls are TRBV27 and TRBJ2-7; D not certain. There are 14 residues in the CDR3. Germline V CDR1 and CDR2: MNHEY, SMNVEV (reference sequence). Trimming took off 4 bases at V and 1 base at J, with 11 bases between the two ends. CDR3 loop: CASSYIKGSYEQYF. In DNA form, the CDR3 reads TGTGCCAGCAGTTACATCAAAGGGTCCTACGAGCAGTACTTC.

J is TRBJ1-2 and V is TRBV29-1, with D possibly matching TRBD1 (6 bases). The CDR3 totals 13 residues. Germline V CDR1 and CDR2: SQVTM, ANQGSEA. Trimming took 6 bases from V and 11 from J, leaving 22 bases between them. The CDR3 reads CSVNRATSQDYTF. The CDR3 DNA sequence: TGCAGCGTCAACAGGGCTACGTCCCAGGATTACACCTTC.

This clonotype was counted between two and nine times. The chain has TRBV12-3 or TRBV12-4 and TRBJ1-2; D unclear. V was shortened by 4 bases and J by 2 bases, with 11 bases between the two germline ends. The CDR3 is 14 residues long. CDR3 DNA: TGTGCCAGCAGTTCGCCCGGGGTCAACTATGGCTACACCTTC. Amino acid sequence: CASSSPGVNYGYTF.

This clonotype was seen only a few times. The V and J genes are TRBV5-1 and TRBJ2-1; 13 bases map to TRBD2. Trimming removed 4 bases from V and 6 bases from J; junction bases left unmatched: 22. Germline V gives CDR1 SGHRS, CDR2 YFSETQ. This CDR3 region has 21 residues. Here the CDR3 reads CASSHPSGLAGPRSVGNEQFF. CDR3 DNA: TGCGCCAGCAGCCACCCCTCGGGACTAGCGGGACCCCGTAGTGTTGGCAATGAGCAGTTCTTC.

J is TRBJ2-2 and V is TRBV7-8; tentatively, D is TRBD2 (6 bases). The length of the CDR3 is 16 residues. Trimming stripped 4 bases from V and 3 bases from J, with 15 bases between. Germline CDR1 and CDR2: SGHVS and FQNEAQ. This CDR3 reads CASSSLRELDTGELFF. DNA for the CDR3: TGTGCCAGCAGCTCCCTACGGGAGTTGGACACCGGGGAGCTGTTTTTT.

This clonotype was counted between two and nine times. CDR3 residues: CASSLPPDRTNEKLFF. For the CDR3, the DNA is TGTGCCAGCAGCTTGCCTCCGGACAGGACAAATGAAAAACTGTTTTTT. The V and J genes are TRBV7-9 and TRBJ1-4, with 7 positions matching TRBD1. The CDR3 has 16 amino acids. The germline V gene has CDR1 SEHNR and CDR2 FQNEAQ (reference sequence). V lost 3 bases and J lost 5; bases outside the gene matches: 9.

V gene TRBV7-3 combines with J gene TRBJ2-3; D assignment may be TRBD1 or TRBD2 (5 bases each). V lost 2 bases to trimming and J lost 2 bases, with 8 bases between them. This CDR3 spans 14 amino acids. Germline CDR1 and CDR2: SGHTA and FQGTGA. This CDR3 is CASSLGTDTDTQYF. The CDR3 nucleotides read TGTGCCAGCAGCTTAGGGACGGACACAGATACGCAGTATTTT.

The V gene is TRBV28, the J gene TRBJ2-3; 7 bases are shared with TRBD2. The junction had 10 bases not matched to a gene; V was cut back by 2 bases and J by 8 bases. In germline, CDR1 is MDHEN, CDR2 SYDVKM. The CDR3 contains 15 residues. CDR3 protein: CASSLGGLAAPTQYF. As DNA, the CDR3 is TGTGCCAGCAGTTTAGGAGGTCTAGCGGCTCCTACGCAGTATTTT. The full variable domain, completed using reference TRBV28 and TRBJ2-3, is DVKVTQSSRYLVKRTGEKVFLECVQDMDHENMFWYRQDPGLGLRLIYFSYDVKMKEKGDIPEGYSVSREKKERFSLILESASTNQTSMYLCASSLGGLAAPTQYFGPGTRLTVL.

The V call is TRBV25-1, the J call TRBJ1-6, with D uncertain. The ends were cut back, 3 bases at V and 0 bases at J, with 6 bases in the middle. Germline CDR1 and CDR2: MGHDK and SYGVNS. This CDR3 is 15 amino acids long. The CDR3 here is CASSDTSSYNSPLHF. The CDR3 nucleotides read TGTGCCAGCAGTGACACCAGCTCCTATAATTCACCCCTCCACTTT. The entire variable domain, with the rest obtained from reference TRBV25-1 and TRBJ1-6, is as follows: EADIYQTPRYLVIGTGKKITLECSQTMGHDKMYWYQQDPGMELHLIHYSYGVNSTEKGDLSSESTVSRIRTEHFPLTLESARPSHTSQYLCASSDTSSYNSPLHFGNGTRLTVT.

Only one count was recorded for this clonotype. CDR3 DNA sequence: TGTGCCAGCAGCTTCCAGGGTGGGGTCGCCAGGGAGCTGTTTTTT. Encoded protein: CASSFQGGVARELFF. The chain joins TRBV11-2 to TRBJ2-2, with a tentative D call TRBD1 (5 bases). Trimming left V 3 bases short and J 9 bases short, with 17 bases between. This CDR3 has 15 amino acids. CDR1 and CDR2 from the germline V gene are SGHAT and FQNNGV.

This clonotype was counted only a few times. V usage is TRBV7-9 and J usage is TRBJ1-2, with TRBD1 identical over 8 bases. Trimming cost V 2 bases and J 6 bases; bases outside gene matches: 8. The CDR3 sequence is 15 residues long. Germline CDR1 and CDR2: SEHNR and FQNEAQ (reference sequence). CDR3 amino acids: CASSLSQGESHGYTF. DNA for the CDR3: TGTGCCAGCAGCTTATCACAGGGGGAATCTCATGGCTACACCTTC.

This clonotype was counted ten times or more. The chain is built from TRBV7-2 and TRBJ2-5; D tentatively fits TRBD1 or TRBD2 (5 bases each). The ends were cut back, 6 bases at V and 5 bases at J, with 19 bases in the middle. In germline, CDR1 is SGHTA, CDR2 FQGNSA. CDR3 length: 15 residues. DNA for the CDR3: TGTGCCAGCAGTTATGCAGGGACCGAGTGGGAGACCCAGTACTTC. It translates to CASSYAGTEWETQYF. The entire variable domain, with the rest obtained from reference TRBV7-2 and TRBJ2-5, is as follows: GAGVSQSPSNKVTEKGKDVELRCDPISGHTALYWYRQSLGQGLEFLIYFQGNSAPDKSGLPSDRFSAERTGGSVSTLTIQRTQQEDSAVYLCASSYAGTEWETQYFGPGTRLLVL.

The genes are TRBV4-2 and TRBJ2-1; 11 bases are shared with TRBD2. CDR3 size: 15 residues. The V segment lost 7 bases and the J segment 5 bases; nucleotides outside the gene matches: 7. Germline values: CDR1 LGHNA, CDR2 YNFKEQ. DNA of the CDR3: TGTGCCAGCAAGGGGAATAGCGGGGGGGACAATGAGCAGTTCTTC. This translates into CASKGNSGGDNEQFF.

This clonotype was seen only a few times. This sequence joins TRBV12-3 or TRBV12-4 and TRBJ2-7; no definite D call. The CDR3 is 12 amino acids. Trimming shortened V by 7 bases and J by 5 bases, and 12 bases separated the two germline ends. CDR3 DNA sequence: TGTGCCAGCAAAAGCCTTAGCAACGAGCAGTACTTC. This encodes CASKSLSNEQYF.

This chain uses TRBV27 with TRBJ2-1, with a weak D call TRBD1 (6 bases). Germline CDR1 reads MNHEY; CDR2 reads SMNVEV (reference sequence). Trimming pared 6 bases from V and 1 base from J, leaving 16 bases between. The CDR3 covers 16 residues. CDR3 amino acids: CASSVNREVSYNEQFF. The CDR3 DNA reads TGTGCCAGCAGCGTGAACAGGGAAGTATCCTACAATGAGCAGTTCTTC.

The rearrangement uses TRBV6-2 or TRBV6-3 and TRBJ1-5, with a possible D match to TRBD1 (5 bases). V was shortened by 0 bases and J by 2 bases, with 8 bases between the two germline ends. Per germline, CDR1 MNHEY and CDR2 SVGEGT. This CDR3 has 15 residues. CDR3 sequence (DNA): TGTGCCAGCAGTTACTCTCTGGGGGGCAATCAGCCCCAGCATTTT. Amino acids: CASSYSLGGNQPQHF.

The CDR3: CSADGLAGAWDTQYF. CDR3 sequence (DNA): TGCAGTGCGGATGGACTAGCGGGAGCGTGGGATACGCAGTATTTT. The chain links TRBV20-1 to TRBJ2-3; 13 nucleotides match TRBD2. The CDR3 is 15 amino acids. The germline V gene has CDR1 DFQATT and CDR2 SNEGSKA (reference sequence). The trim removed 6 bases at V and 6 bases at J, leaving 9 bases unmatched.

The chain uses TRBV11-2 and TRBJ2-6; D gene unclear. The length of the CDR3 is 15 residues. Germline V CDR1 and CDR2: SGHAT, FQNNGV. The ends were cut back, 7 bases at V and 5 bases at J, with 15 bases in the middle. The CDR3 bases are TGTGCCAGCACCCCATTTTCTCTGCGGGCCAACGTCCTGACTTTC. It is translated as CASTPFSLRANVLTF.